The 30 T cell receptor beta chains reported below all come from one sample, sequenced in a study of T cells in narcolepsy. Using immunoSEQ multiplex PCR, the repertoire was profiled, and TCRdb retains in-frame clones only, with some absent. The sample holds about 35,000 clones, roughly four fifths seen once. The material sequenced was memory (CD45RA-) CD4+ T cells from blood. Receptors originate from a human donor in good health.

V gene TRBV5-1 combines with J gene TRBJ2-3; D unclear. Germline V gives CDR1 SGHRS, CDR2 YFSETQ. This CDR3 region has 14 residues. V was cut by 4 bases and J by 4 bases, with 13 bases left in between. The CDR3 bases are TGCGCCAGCAGCCTTGGGTCGTGGTCAGATACGCAGTATTTT. It encodes CASSLGSWSDTQYF.

V usage is TRBV7-2 and J usage is TRBJ2-5; tentatively, D is TRBD2 (7 bases). V was cut by 3 bases and J by 4 bases, with 12 bases left in between. Germline-derived CDR1 and CDR2 are SGHTA and FQGNSA. The CDR3 spans 14 residues. The CDR3 coding sequence is TGTGCCAGCAGCTTGGGGGAGGGGGGAGAGACCCAGTACTTC. It is translated as CASSLGEGGETQYF.

This clone showed up just a few times. V gene TRBV6-4 combines with J gene TRBJ2-6; D may be TRBD1 (5 bases). The CDR3 spans 16 residues. V lost 3 bases and J 2 bases, leaving 11 bases between the germline ends. In germline, CDR1 is MRHNA, CDR2 SNTAGT. The CDR3 region has the DNA TGTGCCAGCAGTGAGTCAGGGAAGCCTGGGGCCAACGTCCTGACTTTC. Residues: CASSESGKPGANVLTF.

V usage is TRBV18 and J usage is TRBJ2-3; D not certain. The CDR3 length is 14 residues. Germline CDR1 is KGHSH and CDR2 is LQKENI. Trimming removed 3 bases from V and 2 bases from J, with 9 bases in between. CDR3 DNA sequence: TGTGCCAGCTCACCTGTGGGATACACAGATACGCAGTATTTT. Protein sequence: CASSPVGYTDTQYF.

This chain uses TRBV9 with TRBJ2-4; tentatively, D is TRBD2 (7 bases). This CDR3 comprises 18 residues. Germline V gene sequence: CDR1 SGDLS, CDR2 YYNGEE. V was shortened by 4 bases and J by 0 bases, with 20 bases between the two germline ends. For the CDR3, the DNA is TGTGCCAGCAGCCCAAAGGGGGGGGCCGATCTAGCCAAAAACATTCAGTACTTC. It specifies CASSPKGGADLAKNIQYF. The full variable domain, rest sourced from reference TRBV9 and TRBJ2-4, is DSGVTQTPKHLITATGQRVTLRCSPRSGDLSVYWYQQSLDQGLQFLIQYYNGEERAKGNILERFSAQQFPDLHSELNLSSLELGDSALYFCASSPKGGADLAKNIQYFGAGTRLSVL.

The rearrangement uses TRBV6-4 and TRBJ1-2; 7 nucleotides agree with TRBD1. The V gene's germline CDR1 is MRHNA and CDR2 SNTAGT. The CDR3 spans 15 residues. J was trimmed by 5 bases and V by 6 bases; bases with no gene match: 12. CDR3 in DNA: TGTGCCAGCAGGAGGGGAGCAGGGGGGATGTATGGCTACACCTTC. Translated, it gives CASRRGAGGMYGYTF.

The chain combines TRBV4-2 with TRBJ2-6; D might be TRBD2 (6 bases). With 0 bases removed from V and 3 bases from J, the gap between germline ends came to 18 bases. The germline gives CDR1 LGHNA, CDR2 YNFKEQ. The CDR3 runs 19 residues. CDR3 DNA sequence: TGTGCCAGCAGCCAAGAGTTGGCGGGATTTGGGGGTGGGGCCAACGTCCTGACTTTC. It codes for CASSQELAGFGGGANVLTF.

This clone has only one observation. The J gene is TRBJ2-3, the V gene TRBV11-2, with D maybe TRBD2 (6 bases). Deletions cut 5 bases from V and 6 bases from J, with 18 bases between. The CDR3 covers 15 residues. Germline V gene sequence: CDR1 SGHAT, CDR2 FQNNGV. The CDR3 nucleotides read TGTGCCAGCAGCCCCCCCTCCCCTAGCGTGGATACGCAGTATTTT. This encodes CASSPPSPSVDTQYF.

J is TRBJ1-1 and V is TRBV7-8; no reliable D call. V lost 6 bases and J lost 5, with 10 bases in between. The CDR3 consists of 12 residues. Germline V gene sequence: CDR1 SGHVS, CDR2 FQNEAQ. Here the CDR3 DNA reads TGTGCCAGCAGTGAATCAAGGACTGAAGCTTTCTTT. It is translated as CASSESRTEAFF.

This clone has only one observation. The V and J genes are TRBV25-1 and TRBJ2-3; tentatively, D is TRBD2 (6 bases). Trimming removed 7 bases at V and 0 bases at J, with 14 bases between. CDR3 size: 15 residues. Germline assignment: CDR1 MGHDK and CDR2 SYGVNS. This chain's CDR3 is CASTTREFSTDTQYF. The CDR3 DNA sequence: TGTGCCAGCACTACCCGGGAGTTTAGCACAGATACGCAGTATTTT.

The chain has TRBV5-4 and TRBJ2-5; 11 nucleotides match TRBD1. Germline CDR1 and CDR2: SGHNT and YYREEE (reference sequence). There are 16 residues in the CDR3. V dropped 2 bases and J dropped 4; count of bases not matched to a gene: 7. The CDR3 spells CASSFPGQGASETQYF. In DNA form, the CDR3 reads TGTGCCAGCAGCTTTCCAGGACAGGGGGCTTCAGAGACCCAGTACTTC.

CDR3 loop: CASSEVGRGYNEQFF. In nucleotides, the CDR3 is TGTGCCAGCAGTGAAGTAGGCAGGGGATACAATGAGCAGTTCTTC. The V gene is TRBV25-1, the J gene TRBJ2-1; weak D call: TRBD1 (6 bases). The CDR3 is made up of 15 amino acids. Trimming pared 2 bases from V and 4 bases from J, leaving 12 bases between. Germline values: CDR1 MGHDK, CDR2 SYGVNS.

The V call is TRBV6-5, the J call TRBJ2-2; D is uncertain. Germline-derived CDR1 and CDR2 are MNHEY and SVGAGI. Trimming shortened V by 5 bases and J by 0 bases, and 7 bases separated the two germline ends. This CDR3 is built from 14 residues. The CDR3: CASSEIPNTGELFF. CDR3 DNA: TGTGCCAGCAGTGAAATTCCGAACACCGGGGAGCTGTTTTTT.

A single count supports this clone. This chain links TRBV19 with TRBJ1-5; 7 nucleotides align to TRBD1. Per the germline V gene, CDR1 is LNHDA and CDR2 is SQIVND (reference sequence). With V trimmed by 3 bases and J by 2 bases, 7 bases remained unmatched. CDR3 size: 16 residues. This chain's CDR3 is CASSMTGRRGNQPQHF. CDR3 DNA: TGTGCCAGTAGTATGACAGGGCGGCGCGGCAATCAGCCCCAGCATTTT.

V is TRBV5-6 and J is TRBJ2-7; D unresolved. Germline-derived CDR1 and CDR2 are SGHDT and YYEEEE. The V end was cut by 3 bases, the J end by 5 bases, with 6 bases between. The length of the CDR3 is 11 residues. The CDR3 region has the DNA TGTGCCAGCAGCTCCATCCACGAGCAGTACTTC. Translation gives CASSSIHEQYF.

The J gene is TRBJ1-1, the V gene TRBV28; D gene uncertain. This CDR3 contains 12 residues. The V and J ends lost 6 bases and 7 bases respectively, with 12 bases between them. Germline CDR1 MDHEN, CDR2 SYDVKM. The CDR3 here is CASSPLAGEAFF. CDR3 nucleotides: TGTGCCAGCAGCCCTTTAGCAGGTGAAGCTTTCTTT.

The CDR3 coding sequence is TGTGCCAGCAGCTTGTTCGACAGGGACAACAATGAGCAGTTCTTC. Amino acid sequence: CASSLFDRDNNEQFF. The chain recombines TRBV5-4 with TRBJ2-1; 7 bases are a match to TRBD1. V trimming: 1 base; J trimming: 5 bases; junction bases outside the gene matches: 6. The CDR3 covers 15 residues. Germline CDR1 and CDR2: SGHNT and YYREEE (reference sequence).

This clone was observed a few times. The V call is TRBV6-5, the J call TRBJ1-3; tentatively, D is TRBD1 (6 bases). The CDR3 is 16 amino acids. Trimming took 2 bases from V and 2 from J, leaving 13 bases between them. Germline CDR1 and CDR2: MNHEY and SVGAGI. CDR3 nucleotide sequence: TGTGCCAGCAGTTACGTACGGACAGCCCCTGGAAACACCATATATTTT. Protein sequence: CASSYVRTAPGNTIYF.

The rearrangement joins TRBV5-1 to TRBJ2-1; TRBD2 matches at 11 bases. Trimming at V came to 5 bases and at J to 2 bases, leaving 3 bases not matched to a gene. Per germline, CDR1 SGHRS and CDR2 YFSETQ. This CDR3 comprises 15 residues. The CDR3 bases are TGCGCCAGCAGGCTAGCGGGAGGTACCTACAATGAGCAGTTCTTC. It is translated as CASRLAGGTYNEQFF. Full variable domain (remainder filled in from reference TRBV5-1 and TRBJ2-1): KAGVTQTPRYLIKTRGQQVTLSCSPISGHRSVSWYQQTPGQGLQFLFEYFSETQRNKGNFPGRFSGRQFSNSRSEMNVSTLELGDSALYLCASRLAGGTYNEQFFGPGTRLTVL.

The chain uses TRBV6-4 and TRBJ2-3; D perhaps matches TRBD2 (7 bases). The CDR3 runs 15 residues. V shed 0 bases and J shed 3 bases, with 10 bases lying between them. In germline, CDR1 is MRHNA, CDR2 SNTAGT. CDR3 coding DNA: TGTGCCAGCAGTGACTCGGGGGGGCCGACAGATACGCAGTATTTT. It codes for CASSDSGGPTDTQYF.

This chain joins TRBV5-8 and TRBJ2-7; 12 bases map to TRBD2. The CDR3 runs to 15 residues. Unmatched junction bases numbered 3, after V lost 0 bases and J lost 5 bases. Germline CDR1 SGHTS, CDR2 YDEGEE. The CDR3 protein is CASSLGTSGNDEQYF. DNA for the CDR3: TGTGCCAGCAGCTTGGGGACTAGCGGGAACGACGAGCAGTACTTC.

The rearrangement uses TRBV14 and TRBJ1-1; D is possibly TRBD1 (6 bases). Germline lookup yields CDR1 SGHDN and CDR2 FVKESK. The ends were cut back, 5 bases at V and 0 bases at J, with 7 bases in the middle. This CDR3 has 13 residues. The CDR3 protein is CASSGGLNTEAFF. The CDR3 DNA reads as TGTGCCAGCAGCGGGGGGCTGAACACTGAAGCTTTCTTT. The full variable domain, in which reference TRBV14 and TRBJ1-1 provide the parts outside the CDR3, is EAGVTQFPSHSVIEKGQTVTLRCDPISGHDNLYWYRRVMGKEIKFLLHFVKESKQDESGMPNNRFLAERTGGTYSTLKVQPAELEDSGVYFCASSGGLNTEAFFGQGTRLTVV.

V is TRBV27 and J is TRBJ1-2; TRBD1 aligns across 9 bases. Looked up from germline, CDR1 is MNHEY and CDR2 is SMNVEV (reference sequence). The junction had 9 bases not matched to a gene; V was cut back by 7 bases and J by 6 bases. The CDR3 totals 14 residues. The CDR3 is CASNSGQGRNGYTF. The CDR3 nucleotides are TGTGCCAGCAATTCCGGACAGGGGCGGAATGGCTACACCTTC.

The chain recombines TRBV29-1 with TRBJ2-3; 8 bases match TRBD2. From germline, CDR1 is SQVTM and CDR2 ANQGSEA. Trimming took 4 bases from V and 3 from J; bases not matched to a gene: 6. The CDR3 runs 14 residues. CDR3: CSVGLGTRTDTQYF. The CDR3 DNA reads TGCAGCGTTGGGCTCGGGACTAGAACAGATACGCAGTATTTT.

This clone was detected only a few times. V and J are TRBV2 and TRBJ1-4; a weak D match, TRBD1 (5 bases). V was cut by 8 bases and J by 4 bases, with 17 bases left in between. Germline V CDR1 and CDR2: SNHLY, FYNNEI. This CDR3 is 15 amino acids long. Here the CDR3 reads CASLNAGQRNEKLFF. DNA for the CDR3: TGTGCCAGCTTGAATGCGGGGCAGCGTAATGAAAAACTGTTTTTT.

This clone was counted between two and nine times. This chain joins TRBV5-4 and TRBJ1-1, with a weak D call TRBD1 (6 bases). The CDR3 covers 14 residues. Germline lookup yields CDR1 SGHNT and CDR2 YYREEE (reference sequence). V lost 4 bases and J lost 2, with 12 bases in between. The CDR3 nucleotides are TGTGCCAGCAGCCAGGGACAACGCAACACTGAAGCTTTCTTT. It translates to CASSQGQRNTEAFF. Complete variable domain (other parts from reference TRBV5-4 and TRBJ1-1): ETGVTQSPTHLIKTRGQQVTLRCSSQSGHNTVSWYQQALGQGPQFIFQYYREEENGRGNFPPRFSGLQFPNYSSELNVNALELDDSALYLCASSQGQRNTEAFFGQGTRLTVV.

The chain combines TRBV9 with TRBJ1-4, with 9 bases lining up with TRBD1. The CDR3 extends over 15 amino acids. After removal of 2 bases from V and 8 bases from J, the junction contained 7 bases not matched to a gene. Germline V gene lookup returns CDR1 SGDLS and CDR2 YYNGEE. CDR3 sequence reads: CASSVADRGTEKLFF. The CDR3 DNA follows: TGTGCCAGCAGCGTCGCAGACAGGGGGACCGAAAAACTGTTTTTT. Using reference TRBV9 and TRBJ1-4 for the parts outside the CDR3, the full variable domain is DSGVTQTPKHLITATGQRVTLRCSPRSGDLSVYWYQQSLDQGLQFLIQYYNGEERAKGNILERFSAQQFPDLHSELNLSSLELGDSALYFCASSVADRGTEKLFFGSGTQLSVL.

This chain connects TRBV5-1 to TRBJ2-3, with a possible D match to TRBD2 (5 bases). With 4 bases removed from V and 1 base from J, the gap between germline ends came to 10 bases. The germline V gene encodes CDR1 SGHRS and CDR2 YFSETQ. This CDR3 region has 14 residues. As DNA, the CDR3 is TGCGCCAGCAGCGAGACTACAGGCACAGATACGCAGTATTTT. It is translated as CASSETTGTDTQYF.

This rearrangement joins TRBV25-1 to TRBJ2-5; TRBD2 might be the D (6 bases). Between the trimmed V and J ends, which lost 2 bases and 3 bases, there was a span of 7 bases. CDR1 is MGHDK, CDR2 SYGVNS, per germline. This CDR3 is 13 amino acids long. CDR3 sequence (DNA): TGTGCCAGCAGTGAAGGAGGGGAAGAGACCCAGTACTTC. It translates to CASSEGGEETQYF.

The chain recombines TRBV11-2 with TRBJ2-3; either TRBD1 or TRBD2 may supply D (5 bases each). Germline V CDR1 and CDR2: SGHAT, FQNNGV. V gave up 4 bases and J gave up 2 bases, with 19 bases separating them. This CDR3 comprises 17 residues. The CDR3 nucleotides are TGTGCCAGCAGCTCGTCCCCGGGACGGTCGGTCACAGATACGCAGTATTTT. It is translated as CASSSSPGRSVTDTQYF.